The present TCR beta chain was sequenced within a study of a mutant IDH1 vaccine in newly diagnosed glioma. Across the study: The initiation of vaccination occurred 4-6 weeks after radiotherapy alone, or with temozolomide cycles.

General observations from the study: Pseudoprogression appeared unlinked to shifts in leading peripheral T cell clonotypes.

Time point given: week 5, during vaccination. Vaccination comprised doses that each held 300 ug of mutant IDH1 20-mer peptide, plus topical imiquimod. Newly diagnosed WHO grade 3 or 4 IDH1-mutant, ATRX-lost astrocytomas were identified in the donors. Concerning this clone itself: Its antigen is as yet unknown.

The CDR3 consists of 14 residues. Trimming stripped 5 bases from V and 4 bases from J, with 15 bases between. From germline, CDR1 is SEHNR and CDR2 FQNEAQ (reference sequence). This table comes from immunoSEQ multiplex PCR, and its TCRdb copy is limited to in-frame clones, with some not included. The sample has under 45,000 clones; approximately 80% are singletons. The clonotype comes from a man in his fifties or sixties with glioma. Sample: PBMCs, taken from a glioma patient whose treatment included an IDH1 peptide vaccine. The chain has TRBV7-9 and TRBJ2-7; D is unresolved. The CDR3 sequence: CASSTDLEPYEQYF. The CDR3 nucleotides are TGTGCCAGCAGCACCGATCTAGAACCGTACGAGCAGTACTTC.